These T cell receptor beta chains were read from a single sample in a study of control samples from healthy donors and cancer patients. Some clones are missing from TCRdb's copy, which holds only in-frame ones; the method was immunoSEQ multiplex PCR. The sample carries around 75,000 clones, around 92% recorded once. Sequences were obtained from blood. These receptors came from a woman aged 55-69 years in good health. CDR3s include the opening cysteine and the closing phenylalanine or tryptophan. D genes are given only for firm matches. A clone size is listed for some rows: how often the clone was seen (once, few, many), or a class if it is expanded.

d_gene	j_gene	abundance	v_gene	len	CDR3nt	CDR3aa
TRBD2	TRBJ2-1	NA	TRBV18	15	TGTGCCAGCTCACCAAGGCTAGCGGGGGTCAATGAGCAGTTCTTC	CASSPRLAGVNEQFF
TRBD2	TRBJ2-7	NA	TRBV6-5	15	TGTGCCAGCAGTCAACTAGCGGGAGGAACGGGCGAGCAGTACTTC	CASSQLAGGTGEQYF
NA	TRBJ2-3	NA	TRBV4-3	16	TGCGCCAGCAGCCATCGAGGAGCGGGCCTCACAGATACGCAGTATTTT	CASSHRGAGLTDTQYF
NA	TRBJ1-3	NA	TRBV9	14	TGTGCCAGCAGCGCCGAATACTCTGGAAACACCATATATTTT	CASSAEYSGNTIYF
NA	TRBJ1-1	NA	TRBV2	13	TGTGCCAGCAAGGACACCGAATTTAAGACAGCTTTCTTT	CASKDTEFKTAFF
NA	TRBJ2-1	NA	TRBV5-8	15	TGTGCCAGCAGCTGGTCCGGGACTGACTACAATGAGCAGTTCTTC	CASSWSGTDYNEQFF
NA	TRBJ1-1	NA	TRBV19	16	TGTGCCAGTAGTGCCCTTGGGAGGGTCGGGGGCACTGAAGCTTTCTTT	CASSALGRVGGTEAFF
NA	TRBJ2-1	NA	TRBV4-1	14	TGCGCCAGCAGCCAAAGAGTAGGGGGTAATGAGCAGTTCTTC	CASSQRVGGNEQFF
NA	TRBJ1-2	NA	TRBV6-2/TRBV6-3	13	TGTGCCAGCAGTTCGACAGTCAACTATGGCTACACCTTC	CASSSTVNYGYTF
NA	TRBJ1-1	once	TRBV4-1	15	TGCGCCAGCAGCCAAGGGCAGGGTCTGAACACTGAAGCTTTCTTT	CASSQGQGLNTEAFF
NA	TRBJ1-1	NA	TRBV2	13	TGTGCCAGCAGTCGGACTGTGAACACTGAAGCTTTCTTT	CASSRTVNTEAFF